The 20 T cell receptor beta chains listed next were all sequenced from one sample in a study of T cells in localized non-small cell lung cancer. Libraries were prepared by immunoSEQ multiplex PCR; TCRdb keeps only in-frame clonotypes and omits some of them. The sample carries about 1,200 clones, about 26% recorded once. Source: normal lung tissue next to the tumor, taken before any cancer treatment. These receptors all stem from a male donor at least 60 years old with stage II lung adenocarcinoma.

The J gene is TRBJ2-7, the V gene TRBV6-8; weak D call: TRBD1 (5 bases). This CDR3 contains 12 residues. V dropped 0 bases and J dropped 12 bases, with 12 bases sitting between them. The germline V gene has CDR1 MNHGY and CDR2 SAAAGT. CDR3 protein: CASSYSGQPSYV. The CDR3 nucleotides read TGTGCCAGCAGTTACTCTGGACAACCCTCGTACGTC.

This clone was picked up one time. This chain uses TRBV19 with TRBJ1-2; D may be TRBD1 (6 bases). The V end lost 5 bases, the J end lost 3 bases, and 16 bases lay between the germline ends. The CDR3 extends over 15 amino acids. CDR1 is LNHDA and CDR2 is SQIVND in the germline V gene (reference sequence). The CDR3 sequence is CASSVGDTDDYGYTF. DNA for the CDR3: TGTGCCAGTAGTGTCGGGGACACCGACGACTATGGCTACACCTTC.

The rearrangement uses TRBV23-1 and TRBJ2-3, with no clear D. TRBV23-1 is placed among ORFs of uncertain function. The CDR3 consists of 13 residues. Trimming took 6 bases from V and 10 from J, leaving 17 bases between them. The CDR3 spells CASSPARYESQYF. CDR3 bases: TGCGCCAGCAGCCCCGCCAGGTATGAATCGCAGTATTTT.

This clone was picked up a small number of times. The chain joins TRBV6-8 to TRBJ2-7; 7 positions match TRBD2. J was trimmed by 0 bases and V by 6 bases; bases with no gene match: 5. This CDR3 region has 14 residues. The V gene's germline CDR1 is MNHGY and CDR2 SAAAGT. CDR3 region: CASRDGGSSYEQYV. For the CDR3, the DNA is TGTGCCAGCAGGGACGGGGGGTCCTCCTACGAGCAGTACGTC.

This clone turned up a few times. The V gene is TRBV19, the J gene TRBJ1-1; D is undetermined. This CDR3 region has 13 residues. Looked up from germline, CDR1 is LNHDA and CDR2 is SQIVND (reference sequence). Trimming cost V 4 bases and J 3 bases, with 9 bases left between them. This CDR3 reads CASSSPHDTEAFF. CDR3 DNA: TGTGCCAGTAGTAGCCCACACGACACTGAAGCTTTCTTT.

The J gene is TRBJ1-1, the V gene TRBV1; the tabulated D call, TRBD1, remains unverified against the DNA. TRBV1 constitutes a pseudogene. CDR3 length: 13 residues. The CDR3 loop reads CASSRDPGFEAFF. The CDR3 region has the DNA TGCGCCAGCAGCCGAGACCCAGGGTTTGAAGCTTTCTTT.

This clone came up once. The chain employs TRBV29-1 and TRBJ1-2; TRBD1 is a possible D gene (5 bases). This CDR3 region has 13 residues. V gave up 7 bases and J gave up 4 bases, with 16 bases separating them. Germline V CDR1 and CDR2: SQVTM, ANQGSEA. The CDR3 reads CSAAEGFGYGYTF. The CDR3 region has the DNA TGCAGCGCCGCGGAGGGGTTTGGCTATGGCTACACCTTC.

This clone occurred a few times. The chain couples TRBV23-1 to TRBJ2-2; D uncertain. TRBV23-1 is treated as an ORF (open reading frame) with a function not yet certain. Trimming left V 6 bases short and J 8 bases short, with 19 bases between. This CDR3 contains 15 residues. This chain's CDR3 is CASSLAERMSGELFF. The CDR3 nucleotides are TGCGCCAGCAGCTTGGCCGAACGGATGTCGGGGGAGCTGTTTTTT.

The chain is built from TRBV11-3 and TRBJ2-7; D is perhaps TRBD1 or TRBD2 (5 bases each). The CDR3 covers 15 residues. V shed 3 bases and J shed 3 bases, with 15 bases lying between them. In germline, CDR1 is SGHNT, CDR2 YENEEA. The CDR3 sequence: CASSFGPFGGYEQYV. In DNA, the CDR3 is TGTGCCAGCAGCTTCGGACCCTTTGGGGGCTACGAGCAGTACGTC.

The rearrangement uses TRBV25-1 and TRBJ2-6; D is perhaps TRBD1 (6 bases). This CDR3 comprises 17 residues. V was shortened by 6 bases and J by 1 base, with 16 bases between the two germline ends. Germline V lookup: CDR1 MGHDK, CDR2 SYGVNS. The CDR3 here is CASSPIQGWSGANVLTF. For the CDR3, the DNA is TGTGCCAGCAGCCCTATACAGGGTTGGTCTGGGGCCAACGTCCTGACTTTC.

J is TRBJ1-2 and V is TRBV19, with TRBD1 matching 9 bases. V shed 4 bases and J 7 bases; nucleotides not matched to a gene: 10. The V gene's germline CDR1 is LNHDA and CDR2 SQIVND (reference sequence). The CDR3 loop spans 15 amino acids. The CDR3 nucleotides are TGTGCCAGTAGTACCGACCCTACAGGGGGCCTTGGCTACACCTTC. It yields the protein CASSTDPTGGLGYTF.

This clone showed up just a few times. The CDR3 reads CASREQGNTEAFF. DNA of the CDR3: TGCGCCAGCAGAGAGCAGGGGAACACTGAAGCTTTCTTT. The chain carries TRBV10-2 and TRBJ1-1; tentatively, D is TRBD1 (5 bases). Trimming shortened V by 6 bases and J by 1 base, and 9 bases separated the two germline ends. The germline V gene encodes CDR1 WSHSY and CDR2 SAAADI. This CDR3 region has 13 residues.

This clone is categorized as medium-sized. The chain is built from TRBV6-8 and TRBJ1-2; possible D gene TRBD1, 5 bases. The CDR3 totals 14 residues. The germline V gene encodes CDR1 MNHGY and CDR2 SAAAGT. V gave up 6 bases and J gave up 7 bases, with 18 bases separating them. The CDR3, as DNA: TGTGCCAGCAGGGCACGGGGCGTAAAAGGTGGCTACACCTTC. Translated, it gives CASRARGVKGGYTF.

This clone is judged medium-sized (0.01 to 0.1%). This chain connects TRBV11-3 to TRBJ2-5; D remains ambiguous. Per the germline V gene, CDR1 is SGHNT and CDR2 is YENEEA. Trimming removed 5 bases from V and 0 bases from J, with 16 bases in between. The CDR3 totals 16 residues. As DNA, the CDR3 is TGTGCCAGCAGCCCGAGGTCGACTGAGTACCAAGAGACCCAGTACTTC. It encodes CASSPRSTEYQETQYF.

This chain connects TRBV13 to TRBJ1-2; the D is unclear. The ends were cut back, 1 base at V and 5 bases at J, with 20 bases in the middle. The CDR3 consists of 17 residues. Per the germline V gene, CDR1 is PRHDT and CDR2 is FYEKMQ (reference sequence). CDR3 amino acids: CASSLAIWAGKIYGYTF. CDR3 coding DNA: TGTGCCAGCAGCTTAGCGATTTGGGCCGGAAAGATTTATGGCTACACCTTC. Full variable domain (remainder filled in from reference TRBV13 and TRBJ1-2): AAGVIQSPRHLIKEKRETATLKCYPIPRHDTVYWYQQGPGQDPQFLISFYEKMQSDKGSIPDRFSAQQFSDYHSELNMSSLELGDSALYFCASSLAIWAGKIYGYTFGSGTRLTVV.

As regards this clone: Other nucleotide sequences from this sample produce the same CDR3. The chain's CDR3 is CAWSVLGTGNEQFF. The CDR3 region has the DNA TGTGCCTGGAGTGTACTGGGGACTGGCAATGAGCAGTTCTTC. The genes are TRBV30 and TRBJ2-1, with D perhaps matching TRBD2 (6 bases). There are 14 residues in the CDR3. Deletions cut 0 bases from V and 6 bases from J, with 12 bases between. Germline V gene lookup returns CDR1 GTSNPN and CDR2 SVGIG (reference sequence).

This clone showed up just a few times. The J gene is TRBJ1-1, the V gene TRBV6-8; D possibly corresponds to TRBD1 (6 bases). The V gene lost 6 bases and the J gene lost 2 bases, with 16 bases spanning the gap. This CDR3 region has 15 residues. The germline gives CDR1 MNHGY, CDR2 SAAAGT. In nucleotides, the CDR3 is TGTGCCAGCAGCCAACAGGGTCCCCCAAACACTGAAGCTTTCTTT. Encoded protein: CASSQQGPPNTEAFF.

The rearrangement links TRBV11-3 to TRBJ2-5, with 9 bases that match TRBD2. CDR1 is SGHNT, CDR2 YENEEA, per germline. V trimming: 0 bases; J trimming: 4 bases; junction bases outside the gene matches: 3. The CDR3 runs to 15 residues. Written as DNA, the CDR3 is TGTGCCAGCAGCTTAGAGCGGGGGGGCCGAGAGACCCAGTACTTC. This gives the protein CASSLERGGRETQYF.

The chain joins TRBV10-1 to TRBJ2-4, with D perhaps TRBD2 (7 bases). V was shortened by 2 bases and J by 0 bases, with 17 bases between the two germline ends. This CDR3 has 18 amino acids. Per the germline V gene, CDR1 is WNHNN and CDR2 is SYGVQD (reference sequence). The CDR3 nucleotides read TGCGCCAGCAGTGAGGGCAGGGAGGGGGACATAGCCAAAAACATTCAGTACTTC. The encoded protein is CASSEGREGDIAKNIQYF.

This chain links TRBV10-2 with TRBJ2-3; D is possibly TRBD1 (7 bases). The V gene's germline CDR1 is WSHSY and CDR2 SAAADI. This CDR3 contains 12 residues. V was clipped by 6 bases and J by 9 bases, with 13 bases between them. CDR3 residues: CASSMTGRTQYF. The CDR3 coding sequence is TGCGCCAGCAGCATGACAGGGAGGACGCAGTATTTT.